The 18 T cell receptor beta chains given below trace back to one sample, sequenced in a study of cytomegalovirus exposure and HLA in healthy donors. TCRdb's copy holds only in-frame clones and misses some; the assay was immunoSEQ multiplex PCR. The sample includes roughly 180,000 clones, about 89% seen only once; the top ten take about 7.2%. The specimen sequenced was PBMCs. Every receptor here comes from a man aged 25-45 years in good health and CMV-seropositive.

The V gene is TRBV13, the J gene TRBJ2-7, with D unclear. Germline CDR1 and CDR2: PRHDT and FYEKMQ (reference sequence). V was clipped by 5 bases and J by 2 bases, with 10 bases between them. The length of the CDR3 is 13 residues. This CDR3 reads CASSLPPAYEQYF. The CDR3 DNA follows: TGTGCCAGCAGCCTCCCGCCCGCCTACGAGCAGTACTTC. Together with reference TRBV13 and TRBJ2-7, the CDR3 gives the full variable domain: AAGVIQSPRHLIKEKRETATLKCYPIPRHDTVYWYQQGPGQDPQFLISFYEKMQSDKGSIPDRFSAQQFSDYHSELNMSSLELGDSALYFCASSLPPAYEQYFGPGTRLTVT.

The chain links TRBV5-4 to TRBJ1-6; weak D call: TRBD1 (5 bases). This CDR3 region has 16 residues. Looked up from germline, CDR1 is SGHNT and CDR2 is YYREEE (reference sequence). V was shortened by 4 bases and J by 7 bases, with 18 bases between the two germline ends. This CDR3 is CASSNEGQGNNSPLHF. The CDR3 region has the DNA TGTGCCAGCAGCAACGAAGGGCAGGGTAACAATTCACCCCTCCACTTT.

The chain uses TRBV7-3 and TRBJ2-1, with D maybe TRBD1 (5 bases). V was shortened by 1 base and J by 0 bases, with 10 bases between the two germline ends. Germline V CDR1 and CDR2: SGHTA, FQGTGA. The CDR3 sequence is 16 residues long. Here the CDR3 DNA reads TGTGCCAGCAGCTTAATGGGGCAGAGCTCCTACAATGAGCAGTTCTTC. This encodes CASSLMGQSSYNEQFF. The full variable domain, with the rest looked up from reference TRBV7-3 and TRBJ2-1, is GAGVSQTPSNKVTEKGKYVELRCDPISGHTALYWYRQSLGQGPEFLIYFQGTGAADDSGLPNDRFFAVRPEGSVSTLKIQRTERGDSAVYLCASSLMGQSSYNEQFFGPGTRLTVL.

The chain couples TRBV7-6 to TRBJ2-7; D assignment may be TRBD1 or TRBD2 (6 bases each). V was clipped by 2 bases and J by 4 bases, with 24 bases between them. The CDR3 runs to 18 residues. The germline V gene has CDR1 SGHVS and CDR2 FNYEAQ. CDR3 DNA: TGTGCCAGCAGCTTACGTTTGGCCGGGGGCCGCTCCTCATACGAGCAGTACTTC. As protein: CASSLRLAGGRSSYEQYF.

This clone was detected a few times. The chain joins TRBV27 to TRBJ2-7; TRBD2 matches at 7 bases. The germline gives CDR1 MNHEY, CDR2 SMNVEV (reference sequence). The CDR3 is 11 residues long. J gave up 6 bases and V 4 bases, and 0 bases lay outside the gene matches. The CDR3 nucleotides are TGTGCCAGCAGTTCGGGGGGCGAGCAGTACTTC. Translating it yields CASSSGGEQYF.

This chain connects TRBV6-6 to TRBJ2-5; 8 bases are a match to TRBD2. V shed 6 bases, J shed 2 bases, and the junction held 2 bases outside the gene matches. The CDR3 runs 13 residues. Per the germline V gene, CDR1 is MNHNY and CDR2 is SVGAGI (reference sequence). Here the CDR3 DNA reads TGTGCCAGCAGGGGACTAGAGCAAGAGACCCAGTACTTC. It specifies CASRGLEQETQYF.

The gene calls are TRBV19 and TRBJ1-5; D is unclear. The V gene lost 3 bases and the J gene lost 6 bases, with 6 bases spanning the gap. Germline loops: CDR1 LNHDA, CDR2 SQIVND (reference sequence). This CDR3 region has 12 residues. The CDR3 DNA sequence: TGTGCCAGTAGTATGGGTGGTCAGCCCCAGCATTTT. Translated, it gives CASSMGGQPQHF.

V usage is TRBV28 and J usage is TRBJ2-7, with unresolved D. This CDR3 contains 14 residues. Germline V lookup: CDR1 MDHEN, CDR2 SYDVKM. V was pared by 1 base and J by 2 bases, with 9 bases between. CDR3 region: CASSLYGETYEQYF. DNA of the CDR3: TGTGCCAGCAGTTTATATGGGGAAACCTACGAGCAGTACTTC. Full variable domain (missing parts from reference TRBV28 and TRBJ2-7): DVKVTQSSRYLVKRTGEKVFLECVQDMDHENMFWYRQDPGLGLRLIYFSYDVKMKEKGDIPEGYSVSREKKERFSLILESASTNQTSMYLCASSLYGETYEQYFGPGTRLTVT.

The chain couples TRBV5-4 to TRBJ2-7, with D tentatively TRBD1 (6 bases). Trimming left V 0 bases short and J 3 bases short, with 10 bases between. The germline CDR1 and CDR2 sequences are SGHNT and YYREEE (reference sequence). This CDR3 has 14 residues. The CDR3 DNA reads as TGTGCCAGCAGCTTGGCCCCGGACAGCTACGAGCAGTACTTC. Its translation is CASSLAPDSYEQYF.

The sample holds one count of this clone. The chain is built from TRBV5-4 and TRBJ2-3; D gene uncertain. Germline V CDR1 and CDR2: SGHNT, YYREEE (reference sequence). The CDR3 contains 17 residues. V gave up 4 bases and J gave up 3 bases, with 21 bases separating them. The CDR3 nucleotides are TGTGCCAGCAGCCGCCTCACCCAGGACCCGAGGACAGATACGCAGTATTTT. Translated, it gives CASSRLTQDPRTDTQYF.

The genes are TRBV7-6 and TRBJ2-1; 8 bases are a match to TRBD1. CDR1 and CDR2 (germline): SGHVS, FNYEAQ. This CDR3 has 12 residues. With 5 bases clipped from V and 8 bases from J, the junction kept 2 bases outside the gene matches. CDR3 bases: TGTGCCAGCAGCGGGACAGGATATGAGCAGTTCTTC. Translation: CASSGTGYEQFF.

The rearrangement uses TRBV6-1 and TRBJ2-7, with D uncertain. Trimming stripped 6 bases from V and 0 bases from J, with 9 bases between. Per the germline V gene, CDR1 is MNHNS and CDR2 is SASEGT. The CDR3 length is 13 residues. CDR3 DNA sequence: TGTGCCAGCAGCATTTCAGACTCCTACGAGCAGTACTTC. It translates to CASSISDSYEQYF.

V and J are TRBV15 and TRBJ1-4; D is unresolved. Trimming took 0 bases from V and 2 from J, leaving 10 bases between them. The CDR3 extends over 16 amino acids. Germline CDR1 LNHNV, CDR2 YYDKDF (reference sequence). The CDR3 loop is CATSRDPAATNEKLFF. DNA of the CDR3: TGTGCCACCAGCAGAGATCCAGCGGCGACTAATGAAAAACTGTTTTTT.

This chain uses TRBV6-5 with TRBJ2-7; 9 bases are shared with TRBD2. The CDR3 loop spans 15 amino acids. The J segment lost 2 bases and the V segment lost 2 bases, leaving 4 bases of the junction unmatched. CDR1 is MNHEY, CDR2 SVGAGI, per germline. In nucleotides, the CDR3 is TGTGCCAGCAGTTACCTTAGCGGGAGCGCCTACGAGCAGTACTTC. Its translation: CASSYLSGSAYEQYF.

The chain has TRBV30 and TRBJ1-2; 7 bases are shared with TRBD1. The V and J ends lost 0 bases and 4 bases, in that order; junction bases with no gene match: 5. This CDR3 region has 14 residues. Germline V CDR1 and CDR2: GTSNPN, SVGIG (reference sequence). CDR3 nucleotides: TGTGCCTGGAGTGTAGGGGACAGTTTCTATGGCTACACCTTC. It specifies CAWSVGDSFYGYTF.

J is TRBJ2-5 and V is TRBV6-1; perhaps TRBD2 as D (6 bases). V gave up 7 bases and J gave up 4 bases, with 19 bases separating them. Per the germline V gene, CDR1 is MNHNS and CDR2 is SASEGT. The CDR3 length is 15 residues. The CDR3 spells CASKGGQGLGETQYF. The CDR3 coding sequence is TGTGCCAGCAAGGGAGGTCAGGGACTGGGAGAGACCCAGTACTTC.

The genes are TRBV6-6 and TRBJ1-5; D might be TRBD1 (5 bases). Germline V lookup: CDR1 MNHNY, CDR2 SVGAGI (reference sequence). V was trimmed by 2 bases and J by 2 bases, leaving 10 bases between them. The CDR3 spans 15 residues. The CDR3 here is CASSYRGGGNQPQHF. The CDR3 region has the DNA TGTGCCAGCAGTTACCGGGGAGGGGGCAATCAGCCCCAGCATTTT.

J is TRBJ1-2 and V is TRBV4-1; D unresolved. Per germline, CDR1 MGHRA and CDR2 YSYEKL. With 0 bases removed from V and 8 bases from J, the gap between germline ends came to 13 bases. This CDR3 is 14 amino acids long. The CDR3 spells CASSQEPPLRGYTF. CDR3 nucleotide sequence: TGCGCCAGCAGCCAAGAGCCCCCTCTGCGGGGCTACACCTTC.